This T cell receptor beta chain comes out of a study of monozygotic twins with cystic fibrosis (dated by TCRdb to about 2021). With respect to the entire study: Barcoded libraries were prepared from about 3 micrograms of fragmented DNA with roughly 16 PCR cycles. TCR beta repertoires were compared within and between 16 monozygotic twin pairs with cystic fibrosis so that genetic influence on V and J gene usage could be assessed. The cohort comprised ten female and six male twin pairs aged about 2.0 to 36.4 years, median around 9 years, mostly children and adolescents. On the day blood was drawn, the twins' weight-for-height and FEVPerc (FEV1 disease centile) were ranked against those of the roughly 1,100 cohort participants. Data for three of the twin pairs had previously been reported in another context.

As regards this clone: The antigen it binds to is not known. No qualities accompany the bases; no much larger clone lies one base away.

TCR beta CDR3 regions were amplified by multiplex PCR with the immunoSEQ immune profiling system according to the manufacturer's instructions. An Illumina NextSeq system was used for sequencing. The study's processing was this. The immunoSEQ Analyzer platform handled processing of the sequence data, and clonality was calculated by taking the square root of Simpson's index of productive rearrangements. V and J usage similarity was measured by Jensen-Shannon distance, and CDR3 generation probabilities were computed with OLGA. The researchers looked up shared CDR3 sequences in the immuneACCESS database (August 2020) and in VDJdb (December 2020). In TCRdb, the immuneACCESS table is reduced to in-frame sequences with V and J assigned. These tables do not hold every clone; where another copy was compared, an unresolved V gene accounts for under half, and the others remain unexplained. V and J calls and clone size are as listed in that table; D and trimming were resolved from the DNA. The sample table records under 40,000 clones; around 96% of these occur just once. More than 0.15% of the sample is taken by the ten largest.

Summary of the overall study and its limitations: Sharing of nucleotide-identical clonotypes was significantly greater within monozygotic CF twin pairs than between unrelated CF individuals (P = 0.000026, Mann-Whitney). The cohort was small, and no association was found between shared CDR3 numbers and age, concordance or disease severity. V gene usage was most similar to the co-twin for 13 of 16 pairs, and J usage for 8 of 16 pairs, suggesting genetic constraints. Simpson clonality was generally low (median approximately 0.0095), suggesting a naive-dominated repertoire, with higher clonality in the most severely affected patients.

The twin pairs came from the European Cystic Fibrosis Twin and Sibling Study Cohort, which recruited patients from more than 150 CF clinics across 14 European countries. Both zygosity and CFTR genotype were checked in-house, and zygosity was tested with multiplex PCR across nine short tandem repeat loci. Peripheral blood was taken from each twin, and clinical parameters were recorded on the day of blood sampling. Genomic DNA was isolated from peripheral blood cells with phenol/chloroform and kept in TE buffer at 4 degrees C. The germline V gene supplies CDR1 LGHNA and CDR2 YNFKEQ. The germline ends are 15 bases apart after V is trimmed by 0 bases and J by 0 bases. There are 17 amino acids in the CDR3, from cysteine to phenylalanine inclusive. Of all the DNA, just the CDR3 is kept, 51 bases in frame from base 1.

The source material was blood. The chain is assembled from TRBV4-2 and TRBJ2-7, with the D gene uncertain. The sequence derives from a girl aged 2 to 9 with cystic fibrosis. The CDR3 protein is CASSQESFLVYSYEQYF. The sequence in DNA is TGTGCCAGCAGCCAAGAGTCGTTCCTAGTCTACTCCTACGAGCAGTACTTC.